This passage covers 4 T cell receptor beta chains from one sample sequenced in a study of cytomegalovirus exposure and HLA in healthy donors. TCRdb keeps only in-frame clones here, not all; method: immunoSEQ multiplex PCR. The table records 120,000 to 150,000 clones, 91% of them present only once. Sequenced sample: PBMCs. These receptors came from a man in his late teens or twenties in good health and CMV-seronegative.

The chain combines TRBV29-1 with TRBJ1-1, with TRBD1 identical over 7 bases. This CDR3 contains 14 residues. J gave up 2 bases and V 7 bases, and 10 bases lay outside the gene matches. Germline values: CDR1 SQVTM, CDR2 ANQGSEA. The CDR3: CSALRTGGNTEAFF. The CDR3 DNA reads TGCAGCGCCCTTCGGACAGGAGGAAACACTGAAGCTTTCTTT.

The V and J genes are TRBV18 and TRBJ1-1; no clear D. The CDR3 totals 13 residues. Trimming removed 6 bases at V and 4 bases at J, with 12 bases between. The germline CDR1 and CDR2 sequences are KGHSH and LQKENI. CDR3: CASSPGSGTEAFF. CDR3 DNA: TGTGCCAGCTCGCCCGGATCGGGCACTGAAGCTTTCTTT. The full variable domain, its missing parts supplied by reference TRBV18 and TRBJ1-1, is NAGVMQNPRHLVRRRGQEARLRCSPMKGHSHVYWYRQLPEEGLKFMVYLQKENIIDESGMPKERFSAEFPKEGPSILRIQQVVRGDSAAYFCASSPGSGTEAFFGQGTRLTVV.

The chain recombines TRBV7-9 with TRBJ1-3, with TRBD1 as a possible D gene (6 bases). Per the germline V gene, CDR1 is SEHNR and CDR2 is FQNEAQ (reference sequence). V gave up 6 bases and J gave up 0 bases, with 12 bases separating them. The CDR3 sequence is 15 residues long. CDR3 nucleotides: TGTGCCAGCAGGGAAGGGGGTGGCTCTGGAAACACCATATATTTT. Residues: CASREGGGSGNTIYF.

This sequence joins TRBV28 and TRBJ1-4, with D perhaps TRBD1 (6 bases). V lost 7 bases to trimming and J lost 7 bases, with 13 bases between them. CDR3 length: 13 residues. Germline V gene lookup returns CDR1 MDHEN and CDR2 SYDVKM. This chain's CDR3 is CASTKGGGEKLFF. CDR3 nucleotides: TGTGCCAGCACAAAAGGGGGGGGTGAAAAACTGTTTTTT.